The present entry profiles one T cell receptor beta chain with its context. Its cognate antigen is unknown. This sample stems from a study of cytomegalovirus exposure and HLA in healthy donors. General study points: One variant, a missense change in DCLRE1C, was linked in a later analysis to TCR beta V- and J-gene trimming. Earlier findings revealed that most TCR beta V segments proved productive either about 87% or about 30% of the time. HLA alleles showed associations with around 15,000 TCR beta sequences in a later analysis, at a 0.05 false discovery rate.

It was with 60 Vbeta and 13 Jbeta primers that the PCR ran. The assay was immunoSEQ multiplex PCR, and TCRdb's table has in-frame clones only and misses some. The data show around 200,000 clones, with roughly 80% seen just once and about 0.78% held by the top ten. Healthy bone marrow donors made up the donor group. V dropped 6 bases and J dropped 1 base, with 10 bases sitting between them. This CDR3 spans 14 amino acids. The germline V gene has CDR1 SNHLY and CDR2 FYNNEI. Source material: PBMCs. The TCR sequence derives from a woman in her late teens or twenties in good health and CMV-seronegative. The chain links TRBV2 to TRBJ1-5; TRBD1 might be the D (5 bases). CDR3 residues: CASSLDRSNQPQHF. In DNA, the CDR3 is TGTGCCAGCAGCCTTGACAGAAGCAATCAGCCCCAGCATTTT.